A selection of T cell receptor beta chains follows, all from one sample in a study of blood T cell repertoires in COVID-19. Assay used: immunoSEQ multiplex PCR; TCRdb lists only in-frame clones, some missing. In the table there are 15,000 to 20,000 clones, 87% of which are singletons. Sequencing input: peripheral blood. These receptors were collected from a human donor in a cohort sampled during active COVID-19. The CDR3 runs from the conserved cysteine through the conserved F or W. Some rows have no size entry. The others give once, few or many, or a class for an expanded clone.

V,size,CDR3
TRBV7-3,NA,CASSPRVPGQGTDTQYF
TRBV3-1/TRBV3-2,NA,CASSHLGTGGDEQYF
TRBV5-1,NA,CASSLDGGQGTDTQYF
TRBV11-2,NA,CASSIDTRPGELFF
TRBV2,few,CASRPGTDPSEQYF
TRBV5-1,NA,CASSSTVSYEQYF
TRBV10-1,NA,CASSESLAGATDTQYF
TRBV15,NA,CATRPTSGIYEQYF
TRBV6-5,NA,CASSRGSVNTEAFF
TRBV7-9,NA,CASSLQQGAGTGELFF
TRBV5-5,NA,CASSLDTSGGGQGKNIQYF
TRBV6-5,NA,CASSYDGVGYTF
TRBV5-4,NA,CASSLGSSSYNEQFF
TRBV7-3,NA,CASSSLAGGADTQYF
TRBV11-2,NA,CASSPNRGDGYTF
TRBV25-1,NA,CASSEGQSANYGYTF
TRBV7-8,once,CASSLDRHNEQFF
TRBV2,NA,CASSAPPTGTWNIQYF
TRBV19,NA,CASSPLPENTEAFF
TRBV27,NA,CASSPFGQESTDTQYF
TRBV9,NA,CASSKEQGAKMNTEAFF
TRBV3-1/TRBV3-2,NA,CASSPAQGAGNEQFF
TRBV19,NA,CASSMVAGTFTDTQYF
TRBV5-4,NA,CASSPGQGATNYGYTF
TRBV7-9,NA,CASRADRAGDTEAFF